This T cell receptor beta chain derives from a study of human T cells and chemical hapten exposure. Study-level background: Throughout a study of 20 to 30 weeks, patients underwent weekly scalp administration of diphenylcyclopropenone doses.

In the original processing: Individual samples carried between roughly 23,224 and 750,000 TCRs, with around 96,000 as the median. MiXCR was run by TCRdb on the RACE reads, yielding one entry per CDR3 protein. Clone size and V and J calls follow TCRdb, not the original study. The table lists 75,000 to 95,000 distinct CDR3 sequences, roughly 10% of them singletons. This clonotype was counted at least ten times. What it binds is unknown. Findings and limits, study-wide: With DPC sensitization, TCRs exceeding 1 in 1000 frequency showed no change.

Time point specified: patch test 1, 2 weeks after DPC sensitization. Indicated treatment: therapeutic diphenylcyclopropenone sensitization with weekly scalp DPC. Prior to each patch test being applied, blood was drawn. CDR1 is MGHRA and CDR2 is YSYEKL in the germline V gene. Germline trimming cut 3 bases from V and 0 bases from J; bases unmatched to any gene: 4. The CDR3 contains 17 residues. This clonotype was sampled from a woman aged 55-69 years with alopecia areata. Some clones in this sample may be carry-over from other donors' samples. The sequences come from whole blood, collected in connection with sensitization to the hapten diphenylcyclopropenone (DPC). V gene TRBV4-1 combines with J gene TRBJ1-3, with 11 nucleotides matching TRBD1. The CDR3 coding sequence is TGCGCCAGCAGCCACGGGACAGGGGGTTCCTCTGGAAACACCATATATTTT. It specifies CASSHGTGGSSGNTIYF.